This T cell receptor (beta chain) emerged from a study of cytomegalovirus exposure and HLA in healthy donors. Study context: A prior analysis found about 120 million unique TCR beta sequences from some 190 million T cells. Study-wide findings and caveats: The number of N-insertions in an Asian-associated ancestry cluster was reportedly below the approximately 690-donor mean in a later analysis. Some V segments, TRBV6-2 and TRBV6-3 among them, were indistinguishable and were therefore excluded.

Points on this clone: Its antigen remains unidentified.

With 60 Vbeta and 13 Jbeta primers, the PCR was carried out. Sequencing was performed with immunoSEQ multiplex PCR; in TCRdb, only in-frame clones are kept and a portion is missing. The top ten clones hold roughly 1.5% of a sample with 170,000 or so clones, 60% to 85% of them seen once. This CDR3 contains 12 residues. V dropped 1 base and J dropped 10 bases, with 8 bases sitting between them. Germline V CDR1 and CDR2: KGHSH, LQKENI. The receptor was isolated from a young woman in good health and CMV-seronegative. The rearrangement joins TRBV18 to TRBJ2-1; weak D call: TRBD1 (5 bases). Sequenced input: PBMCs. DNA of the CDR3: TGTGCCAGCTCACCACGGGGCGACGAGCAGTTCTTC. This sequence encodes CASSPRGDEQFF.